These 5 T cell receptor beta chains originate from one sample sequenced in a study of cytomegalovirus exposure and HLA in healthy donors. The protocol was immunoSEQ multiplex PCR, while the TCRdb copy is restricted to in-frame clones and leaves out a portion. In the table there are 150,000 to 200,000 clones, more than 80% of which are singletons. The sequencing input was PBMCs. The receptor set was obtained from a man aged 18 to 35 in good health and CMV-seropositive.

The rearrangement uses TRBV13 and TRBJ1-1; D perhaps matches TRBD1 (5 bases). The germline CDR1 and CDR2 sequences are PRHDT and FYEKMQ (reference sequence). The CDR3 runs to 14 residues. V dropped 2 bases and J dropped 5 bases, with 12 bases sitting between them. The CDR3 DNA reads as TGTGCCAGCAGCTTATCCGGGGGTGGGACTGAAGCTTTCTTT. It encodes CASSLSGGGTEAFF. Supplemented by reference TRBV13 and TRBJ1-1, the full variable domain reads AAGVIQSPRHLIKEKRETATLKCYPIPRHDTVYWYQQGPGQDPQFLISFYEKMQSDKGSIPDRFSAQQFSDYHSELNMSSLELGDSALYFCASSLSGGGTEAFFGQGTRLTVV.

DNA of the CDR3: TGTGCCAGCAGCTTGGGGACTGACTACGAGCAGTACTTC. It specifies CASSLGTDYEQYF. This chain joins TRBV5-6 and TRBJ2-7; TRBD2 is a possible D gene (5 bases). The length of the CDR3 is 13 residues. Germline V CDR1 and CDR2: SGHDT, YYEEEE. V lost 0 bases, J lost 3 bases, and 7 bases lay in between. The full variable domain, in which reference TRBV5-6 and TRBJ2-7 provide the parts outside the CDR3, is DAGVTQSPTHLIKTRGQQVTLRCSPKSGHDTVSWYQQALGQGPQFIFQYYEEEERQRGNFPDRFSGHQFPNYSSELNVNALLLGDSALYLCASSLGTDYEQYFGPGTRLTVT.

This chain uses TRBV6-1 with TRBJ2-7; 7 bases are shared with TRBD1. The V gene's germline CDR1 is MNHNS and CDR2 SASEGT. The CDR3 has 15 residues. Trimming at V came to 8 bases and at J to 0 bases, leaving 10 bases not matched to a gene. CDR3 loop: CASGLRQGVSYEQYF. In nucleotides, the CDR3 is TGTGCCAGCGGCTTGAGACAGGGTGTCTCCTACGAGCAGTACTTC.

The CDR3 here is CASSGRQGGIYEQYF. The CDR3 DNA reads as TGTGCCAGCAGCGGGAGACAGGGGGGGATTTACGAGCAGTACTTC. This chain connects TRBV7-2 to TRBJ2-7; 9 bases map to TRBD1. J lost 4 bases, V lost 5 bases, and 9 bases had no gene match. This CDR3 is built from 15 residues. CDR1 is SGHTA and CDR2 is FQGNSA in the germline V gene. The full variable domain, rest sourced from reference TRBV7-2 and TRBJ2-7, is GAGVSQSPSNKVTEKGKDVELRCDPISGHTALYWYRQSLGQGLEFLIYFQGNSAPDKSGLPSDRFSAERTGGSVSTLTIQRTQQEDSAVYLCASSGRQGGIYEQYFGPGTRLTVT.

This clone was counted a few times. CDR3 in amino acids: CASTKRVSSYEQYF. CDR3 nucleotide sequence: TGTGCCAGCACCAAACGGGTGTCCTCCTACGAGCAGTACTTC. The chain joins TRBV6-4 to TRBJ2-7; D is unresolved. Trimming removed 7 bases from V and 0 bases from J, with 13 bases in between. The CDR3 covers 14 residues. Germline lookup yields CDR1 MRHNA and CDR2 SNTAGT.